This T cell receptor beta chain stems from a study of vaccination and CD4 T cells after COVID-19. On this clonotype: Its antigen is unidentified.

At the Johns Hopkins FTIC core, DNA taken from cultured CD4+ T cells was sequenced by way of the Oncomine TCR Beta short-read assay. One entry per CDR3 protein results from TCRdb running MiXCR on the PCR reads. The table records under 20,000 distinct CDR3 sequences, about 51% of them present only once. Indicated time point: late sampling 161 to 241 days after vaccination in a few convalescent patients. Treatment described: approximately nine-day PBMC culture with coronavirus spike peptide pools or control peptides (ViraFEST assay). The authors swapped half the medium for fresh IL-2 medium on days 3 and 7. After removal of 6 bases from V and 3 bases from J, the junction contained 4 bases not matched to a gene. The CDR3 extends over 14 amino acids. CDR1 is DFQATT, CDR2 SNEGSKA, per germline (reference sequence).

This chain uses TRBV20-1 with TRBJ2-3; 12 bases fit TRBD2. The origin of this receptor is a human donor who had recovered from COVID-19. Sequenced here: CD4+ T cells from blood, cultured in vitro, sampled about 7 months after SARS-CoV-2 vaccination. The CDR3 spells CSAGGLAGTDTQYF. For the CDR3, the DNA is TGCAGTGCCGGAGGACTAGCGGGGACAGATACGCAGTATTTT.